This T cell receptor (beta chain) was captured in a study of blood T cell repertoires in COVID-19. Study-wide context: Spain, Italy and the United States supplied samples that represented acute and convalescent COVID-19. In each case, the material was cDNA or gDNA derived from T cells, B-cell-depleted T cells, or PBMCs.

Trimming took 5 bases from V and 6 from J; bases not matched to a gene: 7. Germline CDR1 SGHAT, CDR2 FQDESV (reference sequence). CDR3 length: 15 amino acids. In the original workflow: Using reference gene primer amplification, nucleated cell counts were estimated. Sequenced by immunoSEQ multiplex PCR; TCRdb stores in-frame clones only, minus some. V, J and clone size derive from that table, while D and trimming were established from the DNA sequence. The repertoire holds roughly 77,000 clones, with 80% to 90% as singletons. This chain joins TRBV11-1 and TRBJ2-7; 13 bases fit TRBD2. The source material was peripheral blood. The source of this sequence is a man in his fifties with active COVID-19. The CDR3 protein is CASSPLAGGPREQYF. The CDR3 coding sequence is TGTGCCAGCAGCCCACTAGCGGGAGGGCCTCGCGAGCAGTACTTC.